This T cell receptor (beta chain) was retrieved from a study of T-cell reconstitution after alpha-beta-depleted transplantation in children. Construction of the TCRbeta library involved unique molecular identifiers. TCRdb processed the PCR reads anew with MiXCR; each CDR3 protein has one entry. The sample shows hundreds of thousands of distinct CDR3 sequences, 32% of them seen only once. The junction had 4 bases not matched to a gene; V was cut back by 3 bases and J by 5 bases. This CDR3 is 15 amino acids long. Germline CDR1 reads SGHRS; CDR2 reads YFSETQ. V is TRBV5-1 and J is TRBJ2-1; TRBD2 aligns across 11 bases. Material: PBMCs from the stem cell graft donor, obtained from the stem cell graft. This clonotype was sampled from a human donor who donated a stem cell graft to a child with aplastic anemia. This CDR3 is CASSWPGLADNEQFF. The CDR3, as DNA: TGCGCCAGCAGCTGGCCGGGACTAGCGGACAATGAGCAGTTCTTC.